The following is a T cell receptor (beta chain) sequence with its context. The antigen is not known. Sample time point: week 23, last vaccination. Doses comprised 300 ug of mutant IDH1 20-mer peptide each, plus topical imiquimod. The donors' diagnosis was new WHO grade 3 or 4 astrocytoma that was IDH1-mutant and ATRX-lost. Produced via immunoSEQ multiplex PCR; TCRdb's table is partial and in-frame only. The sample has around 40,000 clones, around 81% seen once. The sample is drawn from a study of a mutant IDH1 vaccine in newly diagnosed glioma. This CDR3 contains 15 residues. Trimming shortened V by 8 bases and J by 7 bases, and 23 bases separated the two germline ends. Germline V CDR1 and CDR2: SNHLY, FYNNEI.

This receptor was obtained from a woman in her thirties or forties with glioma. Some clones in this sample may be carry-over from other donors' samples. V is TRBV2 and J is TRBJ1-2, with D maybe TRBD1 (5 bases). Sequencing was performed on PBMCs, taken from a glioma patient whose treatment included an IDH1 peptide vaccine. DNA for the CDR3: TGTGCCAGCCGTTTGGGGACGCCCGATAAGGGTGGCTACACCTTC. The encoded protein is CASRLGTPDKGGYTF.